These 4 T cell receptor beta chains were all obtained from the same sample, sequenced in a study of T cell repertoires in cytomegalovirus infection. TCRdb passed the reads through MiXCR, listing each CDR3 protein once. The profile shows fewer than 1,000,000 distinct CDR3 sequences, roughly 31% of them singletons. The antigens these receptors bind are not known. The material sequenced was cultured CD8+ T cells from PBMCs, taken from culture after CMV antigen stimulation. The receptors come from a human donor in good health (CMV status not recorded). Some clones in this sample may be carry-over from other donors' samples.

As to this clonotype: Just one base apart from a much larger clone, this may be a read error. The chain joins TRBV7-8 to TRBJ2-7; 9 bases are a match to TRBD1. The germline CDR1 and CDR2 sequences are SGHVS and FQNEAQ. The CDR3 covers 14 residues. J gave up 6 bases and V 5 bases, and 8 bases lay outside the gene matches. CDR3 sequence (DNA): TGTGCCAGCAGCCCGAGGAACAGGGGGCCCGAGCAGTACGTC. Translating gives CASSPRNRGPEQYV.

This clonotype was recorded many times. The V and J genes are TRBV7-2 and TRBJ2-5; 10 nucleotides align to TRBD2. Trimming at V came to 5 bases and at J to 7 bases, leaving 7 bases not matched to a gene. The CDR3 extends over 14 amino acids. Germline assignment: CDR1 SGHTA and CDR2 FQGNSA. CDR3 residues: CASSPLAGEGTQYF. CDR3 coding DNA: TGTGCCAGCAGCCCTCTAGCGGGGGAAGGGACCCAGTACTTC.

This clonotype was observed a handful of times. The V and J genes are TRBV6-1 and TRBJ2-5; D ambiguous. V was clipped by 1 base and J by 5 bases, with 8 bases between them. The length of the CDR3 is 13 residues. Per germline, CDR1 MNHNS and CDR2 SASEGT. Here the CDR3 DNA reads TGTGCCAGCAGTGAAGTAAGGTTGGAGACCCAGTACTTC. Amino acid sequence: CASSEVRLETQYF.

The sample holds many counts of this clonotype. The chain recombines TRBV19 with TRBJ1-5, with a weak D call TRBD1 (5 bases). V dropped 1 base and J dropped 4 bases, with 5 bases sitting between them. The CDR3 extends over 13 amino acids. Per germline, CDR1 LNHDA and CDR2 SQIVND (reference sequence). The CDR3 DNA follows: TGTGCCAGTAGTATAGCAGGGAATCAGCCCCAGCATTTT. It translates to CASSIAGNQPQHF.